The present TCR beta chain was sequenced within a study of T cell responses to AZD1222 COVID-19 vaccine. This clone was recorded once. What it binds is unknown. The CDR3 covers 13 residues. Germline CDR1 reads SQVTM; CDR2 reads ANQGSEA. V was clipped by 3 bases and J by 7 bases, with 16 bases between them. Timing groups of about 4 and about 12 weeks for second doses were pooled. Assay used: immunoSEQ multiplex PCR; TCRdb lists only in-frame clones, some missing. The repertoire holds about 200,000 clones, with about nine tenths as singletons. Whole-study results and caveats: A rise in Spike-specific TCR breadth and depth followed two AZD1222 doses. The donor group comprised mostly white British people and more females; the analysis possibly underestimated clonal diversity. Reportedly, nearly half the spike-specific TCRs target unmutated variant regions.

The starting material was peripheral blood, obtained 28 days after the second AZD1222 dose. The clonotype comes from an adult who received the AZD1222 COVID-19 vaccine. The chain is built from TRBV29-1 and TRBJ2-7, with no clear D. Written as DNA, the CDR3 is TGCAGCGTTGAGGGCCCCCTTACGTCTGAGCAGTACTTC. Translating it yields CSVEGPLTSEQYF.